Described below is a single T cell receptor beta chain sequence and its context. The record originates from a study of CDR3 diversity in severe acne. This CDR3 spans 15 amino acids. V lost 4 bases, J lost 1 base, and 4 bases stayed unmatched. Looked up from germline, CDR1 is SEHNR and CDR2 is FQNEAQ (reference sequence). TCRdb processed the PCR reads anew with MiXCR; each CDR3 protein has one entry. The table has about 76,000 distinct CDR3 sequences, under 65% seen once. The material sequenced was blood. This rearrangement joins TRBV7-9 to TRBJ1-3; TRBD1 aligns across 7 bases. The receptor comes from a male donor in good health, without acne. CDR3 region: CASSSPDRSGNTIYF. DNA of the CDR3: TGTGCCAGCAGCTCTCCGGACAGGTCTGGAAACACCATATATTTT.